A single sample is the source of the 22 T cell receptor beta chains below, sequenced in a study of human T cells and chemical hapten exposure. Stated time point: patch test 1, 2 weeks after DPC sensitization. Treatment defined: therapeutic diphenylcyclopropenone sensitization with weekly scalp DPC. TCRdb redid the calling of the RACE reads with MiXCR, one entry per CDR3 protein. Of around 120,000 distinct CDR3 sequences in the sample, around 13% were seen once. The specimen was whole blood, collected in connection with sensitization to the hapten diphenylcyclopropenone (DPC). These receptors came from a man aged 18 to 30 with alopecia areata. Some clones in this sample may be carry-over from other donors' samples.

The chain carries TRBV7-9 and TRBJ2-2, with D unclear. The CDR3 has 17 amino acids. The V gene's germline CDR1 is SEHNR and CDR2 FQNEAQ (reference sequence). V was shortened by 5 bases and J by 2 bases, with 18 bases between the two germline ends. CDR3 residues: CASSRAGMGRNTGELFF. CDR3 DNA sequence: TGTGCCAGCAGCAGAGCCGGCATGGGAAGAAACACCGGGGAGCTGTTTTTT.

There are a few counts of this clonotype. V gene TRBV10-3 combines with J gene TRBJ2-7; D uncertain. V was clipped by 11 bases and J by 5 bases, with 13 bases between them. CDR3 length: 11 residues. Germline V CDR1 and CDR2: ENHRY, SYGVKD. CDR3 residues: CAVQAYNEQYF. Here the CDR3 DNA reads TGTGCCGTCCAGGCATACAACGAGCAGTACTTC.

This clonotype was counted only a few times. As DNA, the CDR3 is TGCAGCGTTGAAACGCGGGGATGGGTGACCCAGTACTTC. It is translated as CSVETRGWVTQYF. The genes are TRBV29-1 and TRBJ2-5, with a possible D match to TRBD2 (6 bases). The CDR3 consists of 13 residues. Germline V gene data show CDR1 as SQVTM and CDR2 as ANQGSEA. The V end lost 2 bases, the J end lost 7 bases, and 14 bases lay between the germline ends.

The V gene is TRBV10-2, the J gene TRBJ1-3; D remains ambiguous. This CDR3 contains 16 residues. V was cut by 4 bases and J by 0 bases, with 13 bases left in between. CDR1 and CDR2 from the germline V gene are WSHSY and SAAADI. The CDR3: CASSGYGSISGNTIYF. In nucleotides, the CDR3 is TGCGCCAGCAGTGGCTACGGGAGCATCTCTGGAAACACCATATATTTT.

The rearrangement uses TRBV9 and TRBJ1-1; the D is unclear. The V gene's germline CDR1 is SGDLS and CDR2 YYNGEE. The CDR3 runs 15 residues. V was shortened by 5 bases and J by 1 base, with 15 bases between the two germline ends. The CDR3 bases are TGTGCCAGCAGTGTTTACCCCGACGGGAACACTGAAGCTTTCTTT. It translates to CASSVYPDGNTEAFF.

The chain couples TRBV6-4 to TRBJ2-7; 9 nucleotides line up with TRBD1. The junction had 10 bases not matched to a gene; V was cut back by 0 bases and J by 7 bases. The CDR3 loop spans 16 amino acids. Germline assignment: CDR1 MRHNA and CDR2 SNTAGT. For the CDR3, the DNA is TGTGCCAGCAGTGACTCTCCTGGCGGGACAGGGCGTGAGCAGTACGTC. Amino acids: CASSDSPGGTGREQYV.

CDR3 bases: TGTGCCAGCAGGGACGGACAGGAGCAGTACTTC. This encodes CASRDGQEQYF. The rearrangement joins TRBV2 to TRBJ2-7, with D perhaps matching TRBD1 (6 bases). The CDR3 is 11 residues long. Germline assignment: CDR1 SNHLY and CDR2 FYNNEI. V lost 6 bases to trimming and J lost 7 bases, with 10 bases between them.

The chain links TRBV7-6 to TRBJ2-2; D tentatively reads TRBD1 or TRBD2 (6 bases each). Germline lookup yields CDR1 SGHVS and CDR2 FNYEAQ. The CDR3 length is 15 residues. V dropped 6 bases and J dropped 4 bases, with 15 bases sitting between them. DNA for the CDR3: TGTGCCAGCAGTTACGCGGGACATATCACCGGGGAGCTGTTTTTT. Its translation is CASSYAGHITGELFF.

This clonotype was picked up many times. The chain combines TRBV14 with TRBJ1-5; D is undetermined. This CDR3 has 13 amino acids. Germline V lookup: CDR1 SGHDN, CDR2 FVKESK. The V end lost 2 bases, the J end lost 6 bases, and 8 bases lay between the germline ends. The CDR3 here is CASSQWEGQPQHF. The DNA of the CDR3 is TGTGCCAGCAGCCAATGGGAGGGTCAGCCCCAGCATTTT.

The chain couples TRBV6-2 or TRBV6-3 to TRBJ2-5; possibly TRBD2 for D (5 bases). Looked up from germline, CDR1 is MNHEY and CDR2 is SVGEGT. V shed 6 bases and J shed 1 base, with 12 bases lying between them. The CDR3 has 14 amino acids. The CDR3 nucleotides are TGTGCCAGCAGCCTCGGACTGATCCAAGAGACCCAGTACTTC. Protein product: CASSLGLIQETQYF.

This clonotype was counted between two and nine times. This chain joins TRBV19 and TRBJ1-4; D uncertain. The CDR3 totals 14 residues. V gave up 7 bases and J gave up 7 bases, with 16 bases separating them. Per germline, CDR1 LNHDA and CDR2 SQIVND (reference sequence). CDR3 sequence reads: CASTGSETFEKLFF. CDR3 sequence (DNA): TGTGCCAGTACCGGCAGCGAAACATTTGAAAAACTGTTTTTT. Together with reference TRBV19 and TRBJ1-4, the CDR3 gives the full variable domain: DGGITQSPKYLFRKEGQNVTLSCEQNLNHDAMYWYRQDPGQGLRLIYYSQIVNDFQKGDIAEGYSVSREKKESFPLTVTSAQKNPTAFYLCASTGSETFEKLFFGSGTQLSVL.

This clonotype was seen repeatedly, ten times or more. V is TRBV20-1 and J is TRBJ1-6; D not certain. The V end lost 2 bases, the J end lost 6 bases, and 5 bases lay between the germline ends. This CDR3 is 12 amino acids long. Per germline, CDR1 DFQATT and CDR2 SNEGSKA (reference sequence). The CDR3 DNA sequence: TGCAGTGCTAGACCTCGTAATTCACCCCTCCACTTT. Translating gives CSARPRNSPLHF.

This clonotype has a count of ten or more. CDR3 sequence (DNA): TGTGCCAGCAGTATTTCGGGGGACGGGGAAAAACTGTTTTTT. Its translation: CASSISGDGEKLFF. The rearrangement uses TRBV9 and TRBJ1-4; weak D call: TRBD1 (5 bases). With 5 bases removed from V and 8 bases from J, the gap between germline ends came to 16 bases. Germline V gene sequence: CDR1 SGDLS, CDR2 YYNGEE. The CDR3 totals 14 residues.

This sequence joins TRBV12-3 or TRBV12-4 and TRBJ2-2, with D tentatively TRBD1 (5 bases). Trimming left V 2 bases short and J 9 bases short, with 19 bases between. The CDR3 is 16 amino acids. The CDR3 DNA is TGTGCCAGCAGTTTACGGGCTGGGGCCAGGCACCGGGAGCTGTTTTTT. Protein sequence: CASSLRAGARHRELFF.

In its sample, this clonotype was seen many times. The V gene is TRBV7-9, the J gene TRBJ1-1, with 7 positions matching TRBD1. CDR1 and CDR2 from the germline V gene are SEHNR and FQNEAQ (reference sequence). The CDR3 covers 16 residues. J lost 0 bases, V lost 5 bases, and 9 bases had no gene match. This CDR3 reads CASSPRDRNLNTEAFF. CDR3 bases: TGTGCCAGCAGCCCCCGGGACAGAAACCTGAACACTGAAGCTTTCTTT.

This clonotype was seen many times. The chain links TRBV5-6 to TRBJ1-5; D gene uncertain. In germline, CDR1 is SGHDT, CDR2 YYEEEE. With 1 base removed from V and 2 bases from J, the gap between germline ends came to 4 bases. CDR3 size: 13 residues. CDR3 nucleotides: TGTGCCAGCAGCTTGCTCGGCAATCAGCCCCAGCATTTT. This sequence encodes CASSLLGNQPQHF.

J is TRBJ1-3 and V is TRBV6-2 or TRBV6-3; D call uncertain. The CDR3 totals 15 residues. V lost 2 bases and J 0 bases, leaving 8 bases between the germline ends. Germline CDR1 is MNHEY and CDR2 is SVGEGT. The CDR3 sequence is CASSYEKLSGNTIYF. The CDR3 DNA reads TGTGCCAGCAGTTACGAGAAGCTCTCTGGAAACACCATATATTTT.

The DNA for the CDR3 is TGTGCCAGCAGCTCCGACAGCAGCGGTAGTGAAAAACTGTTTTTT. It encodes CASSSDSSGSEKLFF. The V gene is TRBV3-1, the J gene TRBJ1-4, with D possibly being TRBD1 (5 bases). CDR3 length: 15 amino acids. The germline CDR1 and CDR2 sequences are LGHDT and YNNKEL (reference sequence). Trimming left V 5 bases short and J 7 bases short, with 17 bases between.

This clonotype was recorded a few times. The chain carries TRBV12-3 or TRBV12-4 and TRBJ2-5; D ambiguous. V lost 2 bases and J 3 bases, leaving 10 bases between the germline ends. The CDR3 consists of 14 residues. CDR3 nucleotides: TGTGCCAGCAGTTTAACATCGAGGAAAGAGACCCAGTACTTC. Amino acid sequence: CASSLTSRKETQYF.

The chain recombines TRBV7-9 with TRBJ2-3; TRBD1 might be the D (6 bases). V lost 10 bases and J lost 0, with 11 bases in between. This CDR3 spans 13 amino acids. Per germline, CDR1 SEHNR and CDR2 FQNEAQ (reference sequence). CDR3 residues: CATTTGSTDTQYF. The CDR3 DNA is TGTGCCACCACAACAGGGAGCACAGATACGCAGTATTTT.

This clonotype was observed a handful of times. J is TRBJ1-1 and V is TRBV2, with TRBD1 matching 9 bases. Germline V gene lookup returns CDR1 SNHLY and CDR2 FYNNEI. CDR3 length equals 15 residues. Trimming removed 6 bases from V and 6 bases from J; junction bases left unmatched: 11. The CDR3 coding sequence is TGTGCCAGCAGACTCTACACAGGGGGCACCGCTGAAGCTTTCTTT. This codes for CASRLYTGGTAEAFF.

V is TRBV7-9 and J is TRBJ2-5; TRBD1 matches at 12 bases. There are 16 residues in the CDR3. Unmatched junction bases numbered 7, after V lost 3 bases and J lost 5 bases. CDR1 and CDR2 from the germline V gene are SEHNR and FQNEAQ (reference sequence). CDR3 amino acids: CASSFTGTGGAETQYF. For the CDR3, the DNA is TGTGCCAGCAGCTTTACCGGGACAGGGGGCGCGGAGACCCAGTACTTC.